This T cell receptor (beta chain) was captured by sequencing in a study of T cell responses to AZD1222 COVID-19 vaccine. Whole-study results and caveats: Reportedly, nearly half the spike-specific TCRs target unmutated variant regions. Dominant CD4 TCR responses targeted spike regions 160-218 and 743-854. A mostly white British donor set with more females was recruited, and clonal diversity was possibly underestimated. Only five or six individuals given AZD1222 were seropositive at baseline.

Of note for this clone: Its antigen remains unknown.

Between the trimmed V and J ends, which lost 5 bases and 2 bases, there was a span of 12 bases. The CDR3 sequence is 15 residues long. The germline V gene has CDR1 SGHTA and CDR2 FQGNSA. TCRdb's copy holds only in-frame clones and misses some; the assay was immunoSEQ multiplex PCR. Seen here are approximately 110,000 clones, more than 85% observed once, and the top ten hold about 1.2%. The chain uses TRBV7-2 and TRBJ2-2; D not certain. This TCR was recovered from an adult in good health. Material: peripheral blood, obtained on day 0 of AZD1222 vaccination. The CDR3 DNA sequence: TGTGCCAGCAGCGCCTTAGGCGCCAACACCGGGGAGCTGTTTTTT. Translating it yields CASSALGANTGELFF.